Below, 17 T cell receptor beta chains from the same sample are listed, as sequenced in a study of early T cells in non-severe SARS-CoV-2 infection. TCRdb re-called the 5' RACE reads through MiXCR, storing one row per CDR3 protein. The sample lists around 81,000 distinct CDR3 sequences; about 14% were seen once. The sequenced sample consisted of whole blood. The receptors here all came from an adult who was a healthcare worker with PCR-confirmed SARS-CoV-2 infection or an uninfected control (not recorded which).

This rearrangement joins TRBV6-4 to TRBJ2-2, with D uncertain. The CDR3 has 13 amino acids. Trimming stripped 8 bases from V and 7 bases from J, with 14 bases between. Per germline, CDR1 MRHNA and CDR2 SNTAGT. CDR3 in amino acids: CASCPFSGGELFF. The DNA for the CDR3 is TGTGCCAGCTGTCCTTTCAGTGGCGGGGAGCTGTTTTTT.

This clonotype was found once. The J gene is TRBJ1-2, the V gene TRBV6-1; the match to TRBD1 covers 7 bases. The length of the CDR3 is 15 residues. The J segment lost 4 bases and the V segment lost 1 base, leaving 6 bases of the junction unmatched. Germline CDR1 is MNHNS and CDR2 is SASEGT. CDR3 DNA sequence: TGTGCCAGCAGTGAAGGCGCCGGGACAGCCTATGGCTACACCTTC. Amino acids: CASSEGAGTAYGYTF.

This clonotype was detected a few times. This sequence joins TRBV4-3 and TRBJ2-1, with 8 bases aligning to TRBD2. CDR3 size: 17 residues. Germline loops: CDR1 LGHNA, CDR2 YSLEER. V was pared by 1 base and J by 7 bases, with 12 bases of the junction left unmatched. CDR3: CASSQVGTGGPRNEQFF. Written as DNA, the CDR3 is TGCGCCAGCAGCCAAGTTGGTACGGGGGGGCCTAGGAATGAGCAGTTCTTC.

This clonotype was observed a handful of times. The gene calls are TRBV6-2 or TRBV6-3 and TRBJ2-5; no reliable D call. V lost 4 bases and J lost 4, with 4 bases in between. This CDR3 has 11 amino acids. Germline CDR1 MNHEY, CDR2 SVGEGT. The CDR3 spells CASSWGETQYF. The CDR3 DNA reads as TGTGCCAGCAGTTGGGGAGAGACCCAGTACTTC.

The chain combines TRBV7-2 with TRBJ2-3; D is perhaps TRBD1 or TRBD2 (5 bases each). The V and J ends lost 3 bases and 6 bases respectively, with 10 bases between them. The CDR3 has 13 amino acids. CDR1 SGHTA and CDR2 FQGNSA come from the germline V gene. The CDR3 DNA reads as TGTGCCAGCAGCTTGTCCGGGGCCGATACGCAGTATTTT. Translating gives CASSLSGADTQYF.

This clonotype has a count of ten or more. The chain links TRBV30 to TRBJ1-1, with D perhaps matching TRBD1 (5 bases). The CDR3 extends over 16 amino acids. Germline V gene lookup returns CDR1 GTSNPN and CDR2 SVGIG (reference sequence). The germline V and J ends were trimmed by 0 bases and 0 bases, with 14 bases remaining between them. This CDR3 is CAWSVVGHRVNTEAFF. The CDR3 DNA reads TGTGCCTGGAGTGTAGTTGGACACCGGGTGAACACTGAAGCTTTCTTT.

The chain joins TRBV12-5 to TRBJ1-6, with 8 nucleotides matching TRBD1. CDR1 and CDR2 from the germline V gene are LGHNT and FRNRAP. J gave up 10 bases and V 6 bases, and 8 bases lay outside the gene matches. The CDR3 covers 14 residues. The CDR3 is CASGQGAVGSPLHF. The DNA for the CDR3 is TGTGCTAGTGGCCAGGGGGCCGTCGGGTCACCCCTCCACTTT.

This chain uses TRBV20-1 with TRBJ1-3; no firm D call. This CDR3 has 13 amino acids. The V and J ends lost 2 bases and 1 base respectively, with 6 bases between them. Germline V gene lookup returns CDR1 DFQATT and CDR2 SNEGSKA (reference sequence). Here the CDR3 DNA reads TGCAGTGCTAGATTCTGGTCTGGAAACACCATATATTTT. This gives the protein CSARFWSGNTIYF.

This clonotype showed up many times. This chain uses TRBV6-6 with TRBJ2-3, with D possibly TRBD2 on 5 matching bases. The V end lost 6 bases, the J end lost 2 bases, and 9 bases lay between the germline ends. The CDR3 loop spans 13 amino acids. Germline assignment: CDR1 MNHNY and CDR2 SVGAGI (reference sequence). The CDR3 bases are TGTGCCAGCAGATTCGGGAACACAGATACGCAGTATTTT. Amino acids: CASRFGNTDTQYF.

This clonotype has a count of ten or more. The chain couples TRBV7-3 to TRBJ2-2; D is ambiguous. CDR3 length: 11 residues. Germline V gene data show CDR1 as SGHTA and CDR2 as FQGTGA. V was clipped by 0 bases and J by 8 bases, with 1 base between them. The CDR3 DNA follows: TGTGCCAGCAGCTTAACGGGGGAGCTGTTTTTT. Amino acid sequence: CASSLTGELFF.

The J gene is TRBJ2-2, the V gene TRBV20-1; 10 bases fit TRBD1. The ends lost 3 bases at V and 4 bases at J; junction bases unmatched: 2. Germline loops: CDR1 DFQATT, CDR2 SNEGSKA (reference sequence). CDR3 length: 14 residues. The DNA of the CDR3 is TGCAGTGCTAGTAGGACAGGGGGCACCGGGGAGCTGTTTTTT. Translating gives CSASRTGGTGELFF.

Only a few counts were recorded for this clonotype. V and J are TRBV20-1 and TRBJ2-3; 10 bases match TRBD2. Trimming removed 4 bases from V and 7 bases from J; junction bases left unmatched: 11. Germline V gene data show CDR1 as DFQATT and CDR2 as SNEGSKA (reference sequence). The CDR3 covers 15 residues. CDR3: CSAKAASGGFNTQYF. In DNA, the CDR3 is TGCAGTGCTAAGGCGGCTAGCGGGGGTTTCAATACGCAGTATTTT.

There are a few counts of this clonotype. V usage is TRBV18 and J usage is TRBJ1-1; D not resolved. Germline lookup yields CDR1 KGHSH and CDR2 LQKENI. V lost 0 bases and J 4 bases, leaving 6 bases between the germline ends. The CDR3 extends over 13 amino acids. The CDR3 here is CASSPPGGTEAFF. The CDR3 bases are TGTGCCAGCTCACCACCGGGCGGCACTGAAGCTTTCTTT.

Ten or more counts support this clonotype. The CDR3 protein is CASRSANADIQYF. CDR3 in DNA: TGCGCCAGCAGGTCGGCTAACGCGGACATTCAGTACTTC. The chain uses TRBV10-2 and TRBJ2-4; D gene ambiguous. Trimming stripped 6 bases from V and 8 bases from J, with 14 bases between. This CDR3 is built from 13 residues. Germline CDR1 reads WSHSY; CDR2 reads SAAADI.

The chain couples TRBV6-4 to TRBJ2-3, with 10 positions matching TRBD2. The V gene end was trimmed by 4 bases and the J gene end by 4 bases; junction bases not matched to a gene: 5. CDR3 length equals 15 residues. In germline, CDR1 is MRHNA, CDR2 SNTAGT. Here the CDR3 DNA reads TGTGCCAGCAGTGCCGGGACTAGCGAGGCAGATACGCAGTATTTT. Its translation: CASSAGTSEADTQYF.

This clonotype was seen only a few times. The chain combines TRBV19 with TRBJ1-5, with unresolved D. There are 13 residues in the CDR3. Germline assignment: CDR1 LNHDA and CDR2 SQIVND (reference sequence). Between the trimmed V and J ends, which lost 6 bases and 7 bases, there was a span of 13 bases. DNA of the CDR3: TGTGCCAGTAGCCGGCGATGGGAACAGCCCCAGCATTTT. Translated, it gives CASSRRWEQPQHF.

This clonotype was picked up many times. CDR3 amino acids: CSARQKETGGSPLHF. The CDR3 coding sequence is TGCAGTGCGCGACAGAAAGAGACTGGCGGGTCACCCCTCCACTTT. The V and J genes are TRBV20-1 and TRBJ1-6; TRBD1 might be the D (5 bases). The CDR3 is 15 amino acids. The germline CDR1 and CDR2 sequences are DFQATT and SNEGSKA (reference sequence). The V and J ends lost 6 bases and 10 bases respectively, with 22 bases between them.